This passage covers 25 T cell receptor beta chains from one sample sequenced in a study of blood T cells in healthy people across ages. The authors ran a second PCR of about 6 to 11 cycles using a sample-barcoded 5' primer and a J-beta primer mix. TCRdb analysed the 5' RACE reads with MiXCR anew, one entry per CDR3 protein. Of 1.5 million to 2 million distinct CDR3 sequences in the sample, approximately 28% are singletons; the top ten hold 7.7%. Sample: blood. Source of these receptors: a woman between 25 and 40 years old in good health.

This clonotype was counted between two and nine times. The DNA of the CDR3 is TGTGCCAGCAGGACTAGCGGGGACCCACGGGGGCAGTATTTT. Residues: CASRTSGDPRGQYF. The chain links TRBV2 to TRBJ2-3; the match to TRBD2 covers 11 bases. The CDR3 contains 14 residues. Trimming cost V 6 bases and J 11 bases; bases outside gene matches: 10. Germline CDR1 SNHLY, CDR2 FYNNEI.

This clonotype occurred a few times. The chain uses TRBV14 and TRBJ2-1; TRBD2 agrees at 8 bases. Germline V gene sequence: CDR1 SGHDN, CDR2 FVKESK. Trimming removed 3 bases from V and 10 bases from J; junction bases left unmatched: 14. There are 16 residues in the CDR3. Written as DNA, the CDR3 is TGTGCCAGCAGCCACCTGAAACGGGGGGGCCAGAGGGAGCAGTTCTTC. Protein product: CASSHLKRGGQREQFF.

This clonotype was found many times. The gene calls are TRBV2 and TRBJ2-3; the D is unclear. TRBJ2-5 explains the end of the DNA better; the J call may be wrong. Germline assignment: CDR1 SNHLY and CDR2 FYNNEI. This CDR3 region has 12 residues. The CDR3 bases are TGTGCCAGCAGTCCCTCGCGTGGGACCCAGTACTTC. Amino acid sequence: CASSPSRGTQYF.

This clonotype occurred a few times. The chain carries TRBV20-1 and TRBJ2-3, with TRBD2 matching over 11 bases. CDR3 size: 15 residues. The V and J ends lost 5 bases and 6 bases, in that order; junction bases with no gene match: 10. CDR1 and CDR2 (germline): DFQATT, SNEGSKA (reference sequence). CDR3 DNA sequence: TGCAGTGCTTTAGCGGGGGGGCAAGCACAGGATACGCAGTATTTT. This translates into CSALAGGQAQDTQYF.

This clonotype was counted ten times or more. The chain combines TRBV20-1 with TRBJ2-7; no definite D call. The CDR3 totals 11 residues. V was clipped by 1 base and J by 2 bases, with 3 bases between them. CDR1 DFQATT and CDR2 SNEGSKA come from the germline V gene (reference sequence). The chain's CDR3 is CSARAAYEQYF. For the CDR3, the DNA is TGCAGTGCTAGAGCGGCCTACGAGCAGTACTTC.

The gene calls are TRBV11-2 and TRBJ2-1; D tentatively fits TRBD1 or TRBD2 (6 bases each). Per germline, CDR1 SGHAT and CDR2 FQNNGV. Trimming pared 4 bases from V and 3 bases from J, leaving 19 bases between. The CDR3 extends over 17 amino acids. The DNA for the CDR3 is TGTGCCAGCAGCTCCTCCGGCGGGACAAGGGGCTACAATGAGCAGTTCTTC. Protein product: CASSSSGGTRGYNEQFF. The variable domain in full, completed from reference TRBV11-2 and TRBJ2-1, reads EAGVAQSPRYKIIEKRQSVAFWCNPISGHATLYWYQQILGQGPKLLIQFQNNGVVDDSQLPKDRFSAERLKGVDSTLKIQPAKLEDSAVYLCASSSSGGTRGYNEQFFGPGTRLTVL.

The rearrangement joins TRBV9 to TRBJ1-5; D ambiguous. Looked up from germline, CDR1 is SGDLS and CDR2 is YYNGEE. Trimming pared 3 bases from V and 6 bases from J, leaving 16 bases between. The CDR3 loop spans 15 amino acids. The CDR3 loop reads CASSAFPDDGQPQHF. The CDR3, as DNA: TGTGCCAGCAGCGCCTTCCCGGACGACGGTCAGCCCCAGCATTTT.

Points on this clonotype: A clone one base away is much larger, so this may be a read error. The rearrangement links TRBV5-6 to TRBJ2-3; tentatively, D is TRBD1 (6 bases). The germline V gene encodes CDR1 SGHDT and CDR2 YYEEEE. This CDR3 spans 15 amino acids. Written as DNA, the CDR3 is TGTGCCAGCAGCTTGGTGTACAGGGACACAGATACGCACTATTTT. Encoded protein: CASSLVYRDTDTHYF.

The chain links TRBV2 to TRBJ2-1; tentatively, D is TRBD1 (5 bases). This CDR3 has 17 residues. V was clipped by 6 bases and J by 2 bases, with 20 bases between them. Germline V gene lookup returns CDR1 SNHLY and CDR2 FYNNEI. The CDR3: CASRSETEPIAYNEQFF. The CDR3 nucleotides read TGTGCCAGCAGGTCCGAGACAGAGCCGATAGCCTACAATGAGCAGTTCTTC.

This clonotype has a handful of counts. The chain carries TRBV24-1 and TRBJ2-1; possibly TRBD1 for D (5 bases). CDR3 size: 16 residues. The germline CDR1 and CDR2 sequences are KGHDR and SFDVKD. Trimming left V 2 bases short and J 0 bases short, with 10 bases between. This CDR3 is CATSDSTASSYNEQFF. CDR3 in DNA: TGTGCCACCAGTGATTCGACAGCGAGCTCCTACAATGAGCAGTTCTTC.

This clonotype was observed a handful of times. This chain links TRBV28 with TRBJ1-4, with D unclear. Germline CDR1 and CDR2: MDHEN and SYDVKM. The CDR3 runs to 13 residues. Trimming cost V 7 bases and J 6 bases, with 12 bases left between them. The CDR3 DNA reads as TGTGCCAGCAATAGGGCTGGGGATGAAAAACTGTTTTTT. This translates into CASNRAGDEKLFF.

In this sample, this clonotype turned up a few times. CDR3 amino acids: CAWSVQGNTEAFF. The CDR3 region has the DNA TGTGCCTGGAGTGTACAGGGGAACACTGAAGCTTTCTTT. V and J are TRBV30 and TRBJ1-1; TRBD1 might be the D (6 bases). The CDR3 totals 13 residues. The germline V gene has CDR1 GTSNPN and CDR2 SVGIG (reference sequence). V was cut by 0 bases and J by 1 base, with 6 bases left in between.

In its sample, this clonotype was seen many times. The V gene is TRBV7-2, the J gene TRBJ2-1; 14 nucleotides line up with TRBD2. V shed 5 bases, J shed 5 bases, and the junction held 11 bases outside the gene matches. CDR1 SGHTA and CDR2 FQGNSA come from the germline V gene. The CDR3 has 18 residues. For the CDR3, the DNA is TGTGCCAGCAGCCCATCCGGGACTAGCGGGGGACAAAACAATGAGCAGTTCTTC. Residues: CASSPSGTSGGQNNEQFF.

The CDR3 sequence: CASSEGASSYNEQFF. CDR3 bases: TGTGCCAGCAGTGAAGGGGCTAGCTCCTACAATGAGCAGTTCTTC. This rearrangement joins TRBV2 to TRBJ2-1; D remains unclear. The CDR3 contains 15 residues. The germline V gene encodes CDR1 SNHLY and CDR2 FYNNEI. V was clipped by 1 base and J by 0 bases, with 7 bases between them.

This clonotype was counted a few times. V is TRBV6-6 and J is TRBJ1-2, with 8 bases aligning to TRBD1. The CDR3 consists of 15 residues. J lost 0 bases, V lost 4 bases, and 4 bases had no gene match. Germline values: CDR1 MNHNY, CDR2 SVGAGI (reference sequence). CDR3 in amino acids: CASSFGQGANYGYTF. CDR3 bases: TGTGCCAGCAGTTTCGGACAGGGCGCTAACTATGGCTACACCTTC.

The rearrangement joins TRBV18 to TRBJ2-1; weak D call: TRBD2 (5 bases). Germline CDR1 and CDR2: KGHSH and LQKENI. The CDR3 loop spans 14 amino acids. Trimming cost V 11 bases and J 8 bases, with 22 bases left between them. CDR3 amino acids: CAAHPGSAVHEQFF. The CDR3 nucleotides are TGTGCCGCCCACCCAGGCTCAGCGGTCCATGAGCAGTTCTTC.

This clonotype was counted only a few times. V gene TRBV7-2 combines with J gene TRBJ2-1; 9 nucleotides line up with TRBD2. The V gene's germline CDR1 is SGHTA and CDR2 FQGNSA. The CDR3 has 15 residues. The J segment lost 5 bases and the V segment lost 2 bases, leaving 4 bases of the junction unmatched. CDR3 sequence reads: CASSLRRGGNNEQFF. In nucleotides, the CDR3 is TGTGCCAGCAGCTTAAGGCGGGGGGGCAACAATGAGCAGTTCTTC.

To note about this clonotype: A read error may account for a junction end that differs from germline. The chain employs TRBV7-9 and TRBJ2-1; D may be TRBD1 or TRBD2 (5 bases each). Per the germline V gene, CDR1 is SEHNR and CDR2 is FQNEAQ (reference sequence). This CDR3 is 15 amino acids long. The CDR3 DNA follows: TGTACCAGCAGCTTATTGCTAGTAGGGACCAATGAGCAGTTCTTC. Protein sequence: CTSSLLLVGTNEQFF.

The sample holds a few counts of this clonotype. The junction departs from germline at one end; a sequencing error may be responsible. The chain is built from TRBV6-5 and TRBJ2-7; 8 bases are a match to TRBD2. This CDR3 spans 14 amino acids. Germline V lookup: CDR1 MNHEY, CDR2 SVGAGI. The CDR3 region is CASRYSGGAYEQYF. The CDR3 DNA is TGTGCCAGCAGGTACTCCGGGGGGGCCTACGAGCAGTACTTC.

V gene TRBV20-1 combines with J gene TRBJ1-1, with 10 bases that match TRBD1. Trimming removed 0 bases from V and 4 bases from J; junction bases left unmatched: 8. Germline V gene lookup returns CDR1 DFQATT and CDR2 SNEGSKA (reference sequence). The CDR3 sequence is 16 residues long. In DNA, the CDR3 is TGCAGTGCTAGAGATTTGGACAGGGGGGCGGGCACTGAAGCTTTCTTT. Translated, it gives CSARDLDRGAGTEAFF.

The chain links TRBV30 to TRBJ1-2, with a weak D call TRBD1 (6 bases). Germline V gene lookup returns CDR1 GTSNPN and CDR2 SVGIG (reference sequence). With 3 bases removed from V and 4 bases from J, the gap between germline ends came to 12 bases. The CDR3 length is 13 residues. The DNA of the CDR3 is TGTGCCTGGAGACAGGGAAATATCTATGGCTACACCTTC. As protein: CAWRQGNIYGYTF.

A few counts support this clonotype. This chain links TRBV28 with TRBJ2-3; D is unclear. The V gene lost 3 bases and the J gene lost 2 bases, with 9 bases spanning the gap. Germline V gives CDR1 MDHEN, CDR2 SYDVKM. The CDR3 is 14 residues long. CDR3 amino acids: CASSFQVSTDTQYF. The CDR3 nucleotides are TGTGCCAGCAGTTTCCAGGTGTCCACAGATACGCAGTATTTT.

The chain carries TRBV11-2 and TRBJ2-3; 11 nucleotides line up with TRBD2. CDR1 is SGHAT and CDR2 is FQNNGV in the germline V gene. Germline trimming cut 5 bases from V and 4 bases from J; bases unmatched to any gene: 17. The CDR3 loop spans 19 amino acids. The CDR3: CASSLRLAGPDLPADTQYF. The CDR3, as DNA: TGTGCCAGCAGCCTCCGACTAGCGGGGCCCGATCTGCCAGCAGATACGCAGTATTTT.

This chain connects TRBV20-1 to TRBJ2-5; maybe TRBD1 (6 bases). Trimming shortened V by 6 bases and J by 3 bases, and 17 bases separated the two germline ends. Per the germline V gene, CDR1 is DFQATT and CDR2 is SNEGSKA (reference sequence). The length of the CDR3 is 14 residues. The CDR3 sequence is CSAQSGTREETQYF. In nucleotides, the CDR3 is TGCAGTGCCCAGTCGGGGACACGTGAAGAGACCCAGTACTTC.

V and J are TRBV12-3 or TRBV12-4 and TRBJ2-3; unclear D gene. The CDR3 length is 13 residues. Trimming shortened V by 2 bases and J by 2 bases, and 5 bases separated the two germline ends. For the CDR3, the DNA is TGTGCCAGCAGTTTACCAATCACAGATACGCAGTATTTT. This gives the protein CASSLPITDTQYF.